This T cell receptor (beta chain) was sequenced for a study of beta chain features in type 1 diabetes. Study-wide context: Patients were similar to healthy donors in age and gender (as well as in cell yields). General study points: Patients with Type 1 diabetes showed moderately but significantly shorter TCRB CDR3s in all four CD4+ subsets. Type 1 diabetes patients had VDJ junctions that carried fewer insertions and more deletions.

Only one heparinised blood draw was taken per donor, and its volume averaged around 110 mL. Staining for CD45RO/CCR7/CD25/CD127/CD95/CD27 allowed sorting of CD4+ naive, central memory, regulatory and stem cell-like memory cells. Since all of the isolated RNA was reverse transcribed, expressed TCRB transcripts were what got sequenced. Only in-frame clones appear in the TCRdb table, and some are missing; sequencing was by immunoSEQ multiplex PCR. The data hold more than 300,000 clones, with roughly a tenth observed a single time. This clone has a handful of counts. Its antigen is not known. Trimming cost V 1 base and J 6 bases, with 22 bases left between them. This CDR3 has 17 amino acids. In germline, CDR1 is SGHTA, CDR2 FQGNSA.

Sequencing was carried out using central memory CD4+ T cells from blood. The sequence derives from a man aged 25-40 years with type 1 diabetes. This chain joins TRBV7-2 and TRBJ2-7; possibly TRBD1 for D (6 bases). The CDR3 spells CASSLGQVGLVGREQYF. The CDR3 DNA reads TGTGCCAGCAGCTTAGGACAGGTTGGGCTAGTGGGGCGCGAGCAGTACTTC.